The sequence of this T cell receptor beta chain was determined in a study of cytomegalovirus exposure and HLA in healthy donors. Findings and caveats of the study: Within the data, a cluster of highly shared sequence variants was likely a sequencing artifact. Across donors, most TCRs were seen rarely, yet some public ones were widespread.

The PCR ran on 60 Vbeta and 13 Jbeta primers. The data were produced by immunoSEQ multiplex PCR, yet TCRdb's version contains in-frame clones alone and is incomplete. The sample has 95,000 to 120,000 clones; 82% are singletons. Donors likely had unrecorded immune exposures despite being nominally healthy when sampled. This CDR3 spans 13 amino acids. CDR1 SGHTA and CDR2 FQGNSA come from the germline V gene. V shed 5 bases and J 1 base; nucleotides not matched to a gene: 1. Details on this clone: What it recognizes is unknown.

The gene calls are TRBV7-2 and TRBJ1-1, with 7 bases fitting TRBD1. The sequence was collected from a woman younger than 35 in good health and CMV-seronegative. Sequenced: PBMCs. CDR3 nucleotides: TGTGCCAGCAGCAGGGACAGGAACACTGAAGCTTTCTTT. This translates into CASSRDRNTEAFF. Combining the CDR3 with reference TRBV7-2 and TRBJ1-1 gives the whole variable domain GAGVSQSPSNKVTEKGKDVELRCDPISGHTALYWYRQSLGQGLEFLIYFQGNSAPDKSGLPSDRFSAERTGGSVSTLTIQRTQQEDSAVYLCASSRDRNTEAFFGQGTRLTVV.